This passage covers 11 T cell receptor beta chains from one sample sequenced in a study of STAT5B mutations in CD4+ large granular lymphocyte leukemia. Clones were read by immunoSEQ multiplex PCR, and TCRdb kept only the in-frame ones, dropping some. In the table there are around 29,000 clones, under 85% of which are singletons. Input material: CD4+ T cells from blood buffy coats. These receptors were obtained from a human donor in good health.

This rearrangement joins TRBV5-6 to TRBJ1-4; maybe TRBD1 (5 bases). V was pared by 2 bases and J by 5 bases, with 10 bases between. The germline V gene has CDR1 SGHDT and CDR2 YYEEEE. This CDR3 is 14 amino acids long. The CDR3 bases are TGTGCCAGCAGCTTCGGGACGTACAATGAAAAACTGTTTTTT. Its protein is CASSFGTYNEKLFF.

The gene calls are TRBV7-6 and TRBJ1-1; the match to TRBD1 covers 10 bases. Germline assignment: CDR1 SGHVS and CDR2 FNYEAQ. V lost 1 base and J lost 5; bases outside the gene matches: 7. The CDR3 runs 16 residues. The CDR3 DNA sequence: TGTGCCAGCAGCTTAGGGGGGACAGGGGTGGGGACTGAAGCTTTCTTT. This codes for CASSLGGTGVGTEAFF. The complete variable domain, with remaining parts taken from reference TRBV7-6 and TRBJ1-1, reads GAGVSQSPRYKVTKRGQDVALRCDPISGHVSLYWYRQALGQGPEFLTYFNYEAQQDKSGLPNDRFSAERPEGSISTLTIQRTEQRDSAMYRCASSLGGTGVGTEAFFGQGTRLTVV.

The CDR3 spells CASSLTGGGQPQHF. The CDR3 DNA reads as TGCGCCAGCAGTTTGACAGGGGGAGGACAGCCCCAGCATTTT. This chain joins TRBV5-1 and TRBJ1-5; TRBD1 matches at 9 bases. CDR1 SGHRS and CDR2 YFSETQ come from the germline V gene. The V segment lost 5 bases and the J segment 7 bases; nucleotides outside the gene matches: 7. This CDR3 spans 14 amino acids. Full variable domain (outside the CDR3, taken from reference TRBV5-1 and TRBJ1-5): KAGVTQTPRYLIKTRGQQVTLSCSPISGHRSVSWYQQTPGQGLQFLFEYFSETQRNKGNFPGRFSGRQFSNSRSEMNVSTLELGDSALYLCASSLTGGGQPQHFGDGTRLSIL.

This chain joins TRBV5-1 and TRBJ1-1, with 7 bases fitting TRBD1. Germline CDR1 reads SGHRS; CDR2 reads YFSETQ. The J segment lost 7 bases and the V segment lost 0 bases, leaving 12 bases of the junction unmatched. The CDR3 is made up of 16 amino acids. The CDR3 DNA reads TGCGCCAGCAGCTTGGGGTCAGGGGGTGGGAACGGTGAAGCTTTCTTT. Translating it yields CASSLGSGGGNGEAFF.

The CDR3 here is CASSQELGTGGFYTF. CDR3 coding DNA: TGCGCCAGCAGCCAGGAACTCGGGACAGGGGGATTCTACACCTTC. The chain employs TRBV4-3 and TRBJ1-2, with 11 bases lining up with TRBD1. This CDR3 is built from 15 residues. With 3 bases clipped from V and 10 bases from J, the junction kept 10 bases outside the gene matches. CDR1 and CDR2 (germline): LGHNA, YSLEER.

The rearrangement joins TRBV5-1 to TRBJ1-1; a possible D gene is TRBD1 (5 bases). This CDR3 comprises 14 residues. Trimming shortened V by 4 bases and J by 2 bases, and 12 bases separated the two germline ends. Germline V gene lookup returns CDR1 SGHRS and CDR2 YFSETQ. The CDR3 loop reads CASSPGTGNTEAFF. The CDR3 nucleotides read TGCGCCAGCAGCCCAGGGACGGGTAACACTGAAGCTTTCTTT.

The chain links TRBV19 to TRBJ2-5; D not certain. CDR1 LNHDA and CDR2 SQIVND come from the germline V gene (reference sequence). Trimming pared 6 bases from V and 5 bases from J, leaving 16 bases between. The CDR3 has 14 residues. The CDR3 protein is CASSAHTAAETQYF. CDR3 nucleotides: TGTGCCAGTAGCGCCCATACCGCTGCGGAGACCCAGTACTTC.

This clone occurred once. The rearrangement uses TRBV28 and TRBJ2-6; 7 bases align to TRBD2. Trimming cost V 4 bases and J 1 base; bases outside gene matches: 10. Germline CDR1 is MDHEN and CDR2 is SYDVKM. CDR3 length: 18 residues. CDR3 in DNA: TGTGCCAGCAGTTCCCAGCTAGCGGATTCATCTGGGGCCAACGTCCTGACTTTC. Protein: CASSSQLADSSGANVLTF.

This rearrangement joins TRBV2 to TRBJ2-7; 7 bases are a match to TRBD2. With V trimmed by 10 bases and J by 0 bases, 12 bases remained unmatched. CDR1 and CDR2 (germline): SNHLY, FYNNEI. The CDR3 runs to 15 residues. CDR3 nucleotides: TGTGCCACCAAGCCAGGTGAGCGGGACTCCTACGAGCAGTACTTC. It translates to CATKPGERDSYEQYF. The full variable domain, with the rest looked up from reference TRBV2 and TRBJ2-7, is EPEVTQTPSHQVTQMGQEVILRCVPISNHLYFYWYRQILGQKVEFLVSFYNNEISEKSEIFDDQFSVERPDGSNFTLKIRSTKLEDSAMYFCATKPGERDSYEQYFGPGTRLTVT.

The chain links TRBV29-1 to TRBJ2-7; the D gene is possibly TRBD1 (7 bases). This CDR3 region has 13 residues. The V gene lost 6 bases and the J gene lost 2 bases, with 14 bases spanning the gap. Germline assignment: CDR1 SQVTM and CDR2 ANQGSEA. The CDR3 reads CSVGPGGTYEQYF. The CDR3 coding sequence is TGCAGCGTGGGGCCAGGGGGGACCTACGAGCAGTACTTC.

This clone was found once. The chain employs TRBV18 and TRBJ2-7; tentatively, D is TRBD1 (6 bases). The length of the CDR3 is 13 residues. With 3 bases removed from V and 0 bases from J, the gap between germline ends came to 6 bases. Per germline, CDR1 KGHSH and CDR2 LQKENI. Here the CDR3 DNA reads TGTGCCAGCTCACCGGACAGCTCCTACGAGCAGTACTTC. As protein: CASSPDSSYEQYF.